This T cell receptor (beta chain) appears in the sequencing data of a study of CD8 T cells in ankylosing spondylitis. Study findings and constraints: A TCR beta motif of roughly eight highly homologous variants seemed to mark ankylosing spondylitis blood. Disease-linked clones bore a CD8+ phenotype and were relatively rare in peripheral blood.

A remark on this clonotype: What it binds is unknown.

Generation of TCR beta libraries employed quantitative 5'-RACE incorporating molecular barcodes. In TCRdb, the 5' RACE reads were re-called with MiXCR into one record per CDR3 protein. Among about 540,000 distinct CDR3 sequences listed, about an eighth were seen once. Germline loops: CDR1 GTSNPN, CDR2 SVGIG (reference sequence). The V and J ends lost 4 bases and 7 bases respectively, with 11 bases between them. The CDR3 has 13 amino acids. The rearrangement links TRBV30 to TRBJ1-6, with D tentatively TRBD1 (5 bases). Sample: blood, either unsorted or a sorted T cell fraction (not recorded which). This sequence originates from a male donor with ankylosing spondylitis. CDR3 sequence reads: CAWMGGQNSPLHF. CDR3 bases: TGTGCCTGGATGGGGGGTCAGAATTCACCCCTCCACTTT.